These T cell receptor beta chains were read from a single sample in a study of cytomegalovirus exposure and HLA in healthy donors. Sequencing was performed with immunoSEQ multiplex PCR; in TCRdb, only in-frame clones are kept and a portion is missing. The sample carries approximately 140,000 clones, 70% to 85% recorded once. Sequenced: PBMCs. All receptors come from a man aged 40-50 years in good health and CMV-seropositive. The CDR3 runs from the conserved cysteine through the conserved F or W. The D gene is left open where the match is weak. The size field is filled for only some rows; it gives once, few, many or a size class.

D | size | J | V | CDR3 | DNA
TRBD2 | - | TRBJ2-3 | TRBV7-6 | CASSLGLAGGASTDTQYF | TGTGCCAGCAGCTTAGGACTAGCGGGGGGGGCTAGCACAGATACGCAGTATTTT
- | - | TRBJ1-1 | TRBV5-4 | CASSQDWQGNTEAFF | TGTGCCAGCAGCCAAGATTGGCAGGGAAACACTGAAGCTTTCTTT
TRBD2 | - | TRBJ2-1 | TRBV9 | CASSFRGSGGLPYNEQFF | TGTGCCAGCAGCTTCCGAGGTAGCGGGGGGCTTCCCTACAATGAGCAGTTCTTC
TRBD1 | - | TRBJ1-4 | TRBV4-1 | CASSLGQGVGSEKLFF | TGCGCCAGCAGCCTTGGCCAGGGGGTGGGAAGTGAAAAACTGTTTTTT
- | once | TRBJ1-2 | TRBV9 | CASTSGDTHGYTF | TGTGCCAGCACTTCTGGGGACACCCATGGCTACACCTTC
TRBD1 | once | TRBJ1-1 | TRBV5-4 | CASSFRTGGMNTEAFF | TGTGCCAGCAGCTTTCGAACAGGGGGAATGAACACTGAAGCTTTCTTT
- | - | TRBJ1-3 | TRBV29-1 | CSVDLPGQSSGNTIYF | TGCAGCGTTGACCTCCCCGGACAGAGCTCTGGAAACACCATATATTTT
- | - | TRBJ2-7 | TRBV6-5 | CASSPLVQAGEQYF | TGTGCCAGCAGTCCACTCGTTCAGGCGGGGGAGCAGTACTTC
TRBD2 | - | TRBJ2-7 | TRBV7-6 | CASSSLAGGLHEQYF | TGTGCCAGCAGTTCTCTAGCGGGAGGCTTGCACGAGCAGTACTTC
- | - | TRBJ1-5 | TRBV10-3 | CAISESRVQPQHF | TGTGCCATCAGTGAGAGCAGGGTCCAGCCCCAGCATTTT
- | - | TRBJ2-7 | TRBV7-2 | CASSLALEFEQYF | TGTGCCAGCAGCTTAGCGCTCGAGTTCGAGCAGTACTTC
TRBD1 | - | TRBJ1-2 | TRBV5-1 | CASSLAGGQGPYTF | TGCGCCAGCAGCTTGGCCGGGGGACAGGGTCCCTACACCTTC
- | once | TRBJ1-1 | TRBV27 | CASSLLGGGIGVGAFF | TGTGCCAGCAGTTTATTGGGAGGGGGAATCGGGGTTGGGGCTTTCTTT
TRBD1 | - | TRBJ1-1 | TRBV9 | CASSRTGGYTEAFF | TGTGCCAGCAGTCGTACAGGGGGATACACTGAAGCTTTCTTT
- | - | TRBJ2-4 | TRBV2 | CASGTNIQYF | TGTGCCAGCGGGACTAACATTCAGTACTTC
TRBD1 | - | TRBJ1-1 | TRBV28 | CASSDAQGASGTEAFF | TGTGCCAGCAGTGACGCCCAGGGGGCTAGTGGCACTGAAGCTTTCTTT
- | - | TRBJ1-4 | TRBV7-9 | CASSLAPGANEKLFF | TGTGCCAGCAGCTTAGCCCCAGGGGCTAATGAAAAACTGTTTTTT
- | - | TRBJ2-3 | TRBV29-1 | CSVEVSGRTDTQYF | TGCAGCGTTGAAGTGTCGGGGAGGACAGATACGCAGTATTTT
TRBD2 | - | TRBJ2-7 | TRBV18 | CASSPRLAGAHEQYF | TGTGCCAGCTCACCCCGACTAGCGGGAGCCCACGAGCAGTACTTC
- | - | TRBJ1-1 | TRBV6-1 | CASKREVGNTEAFF | TGTGCCAGCAAACGGGAGGTCGGGAACACTGAAGCTTTCTTT
- | once | TRBJ1-3 | TRBV7-8 | CASSLVYRAGNTIYF | TGTGCCAGCAGCTTAGTTTACAGGGCTGGAAACACCATATATTTT
TRBD1 | - | TRBJ2-3 | TRBV7-6 | CASSLADRASDTQYF | TGTGCCAGCAGCTTAGCGGACAGGGCCTCAGATACGCAGTATTTT